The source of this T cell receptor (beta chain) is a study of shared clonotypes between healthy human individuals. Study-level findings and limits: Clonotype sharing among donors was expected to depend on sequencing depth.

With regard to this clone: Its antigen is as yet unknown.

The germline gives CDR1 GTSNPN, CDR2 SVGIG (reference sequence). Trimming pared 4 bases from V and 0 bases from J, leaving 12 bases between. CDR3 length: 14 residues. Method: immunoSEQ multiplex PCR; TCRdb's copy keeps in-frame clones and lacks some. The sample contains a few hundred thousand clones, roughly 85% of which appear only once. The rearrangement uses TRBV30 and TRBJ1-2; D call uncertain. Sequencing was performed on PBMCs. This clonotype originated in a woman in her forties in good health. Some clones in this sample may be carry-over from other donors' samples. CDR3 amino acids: CAWISGRTNYGYTF. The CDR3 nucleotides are TGTGCCTGGATCTCGGGCAGAACTAACTATGGCTACACCTTC.